Sequencing of this T cell receptor beta chain was carried out in a study of blood T cell repertoires in COVID-19. Study at large: Some COVID-19 samples were acute and others convalescent; all came from the United States, Italy and Spain. The analysed material was cDNA or gDNA that came from T cells, B-cell-depleted T cells, or PBMCs.

This CDR3 has 16 amino acids. Looked up from germline, CDR1 is KGHSH and CDR2 is LQKENI. Trimming removed 3 bases at V and 0 bases at J, with 9 bases between. Original data processing: Using reference gene primer amplification, nucleated cell counts were estimated. Only in-frame clones appear in the TCRdb table, and some are missing; sequencing was by immunoSEQ multiplex PCR. D and trimming were read from the DNA, whereas the V and J calls and clone size are those reported in that table. This table has 200,000 or so clones, around 84% appearing once. The chain employs TRBV18 and TRBJ2-6, with D possibly being TRBD1 (6 bases). The material sequenced was peripheral blood. The sequence came from a woman aged 55-75 years who had recovered from COVID-19. The CDR3 loop reads CASSPQGGSGANVLTF. The CDR3 DNA reads TGTGCCAGCTCACCGCAAGGGGGCTCTGGGGCCAACGTCCTGACTTTC.